The source of this T cell receptor (beta chain) is a study of blood T cell repertoires in COVID-19. On the study more broadly: T cells, B-cell-depleted T cells, or PBMCs supplied cDNA or gDNA.

Losses at the gene ends were 5 bases for V and 5 bases for J; bases not matched to a gene: 11. The germline CDR1 and CDR2 sequences are KGHDR and SFDVKD. There are 16 residues in the CDR3. Here immunoSEQ multiplex PCR was the method, and the copy in TCRdb shows in-frame clones only, minus some. The data hold about 44,000 clones, with about 89% observed a single time. The TCR comes from a human donor in a cohort sampled during active COVID-19. Sequences were obtained from peripheral blood. V usage is TRBV24-1 and J usage is TRBJ2-1; 7 bases are shared with TRBD1. The CDR3 DNA follows: TGTGCCACCAGTGGGATTCGGGACAGAAGCGACAATGAGCAGTTCTTC. It translates to CATSGIRDRSDNEQFF.